Listed here are 11 T cell receptor beta chains from one sample, sequenced in a study of blood T cell repertoires in COVID-19. Assay: immunoSEQ multiplex PCR; the TCRdb copy retains only in-frame clones and omits some. The table includes fewer than 150,000 clones, 85% to 90% detected once. What was sequenced was peripheral blood. All receptors derive from a woman of 80 years or more with acute or convalescent COVID-19.

This clone was counted once. The chain is built from TRBV7-3 and TRBJ1-1; no clear D gene. Trimming shortened V by 3 bases and J by 0 bases, and 5 bases separated the two germline ends. The CDR3 length is 13 residues. Germline-derived CDR1 and CDR2 are SGHTA and FQGTGA. The DNA for the CDR3 is TGTGCCAGCAGCTTCCAGATGAACACTGAAGCTTTCTTT. It specifies CASSFQMNTEAFF.

The chain couples TRBV18 to TRBJ1-6, with 9 bases aligning to TRBD1. The J segment lost 8 bases and the V segment lost 3 bases, leaving 2 bases of the junction unmatched. This CDR3 has 14 residues. Germline V lookup: CDR1 KGHSH, CDR2 LQKENI. CDR3 sequence reads: CASSPGTGYSPLHF. The DNA for the CDR3 is TGTGCCAGCTCACCTGGGACAGGGTATTCACCCCTCCACTTT.

The chain recombines TRBV21-1 with TRBJ2-5; TRBD1, the D gene given by the table, was not confirmed from the DNA. TRBV21-1 is a documented pseudogene. The CDR3 sequence is 14 residues long. The CDR3 is CASSKYRFQETQYF. Here the CDR3 DNA reads TGTGCCAGCAGCAAGTACAGGTTCCAAGAGACCCAGTACTTC.

The J gene is TRBJ2-2, the V gene TRBV7-3; possible D gene TRBD1, 9 bases. Looked up from germline, CDR1 is SGHTA and CDR2 is FQGTGA. Between the trimmed V and J ends, which lost 1 base and 5 bases, there was a span of 23 bases. The length of the CDR3 is 19 residues. CDR3 sequence (DNA): TGTGCCAGCAGCTTAAGCGGGGGGACAGGGAGGTCCTTAACCGGGGAGCTGTTTTTT. Its translation: CASSLSGGTGRSLTGELFF.

The chain uses TRBV12-5 and TRBJ1-1, with 7 nucleotides matching TRBD1. Per the germline V gene, CDR1 is LGHNT and CDR2 is FRNRAP. With V trimmed by 4 bases and J by 4 bases, 6 bases remained unmatched. The CDR3 sequence is 14 residues long. CDR3 nucleotides: TGTGCTAGTGGTTACCTGGACAGGTTCACTGAAGCTTTCTTT. The encoded protein is CASGYLDRFTEAFF.

This chain links TRBV6-1 with TRBJ1-3, with D unclear. The CDR3 has 14 residues. Trimming pared 1 base from V and 4 bases from J, leaving 8 bases between. Per germline, CDR1 MNHNS and CDR2 SASEGT. CDR3 nucleotide sequence: TGTGCCAGCAGTGAAGGAGCGGTGGGAAACACCATATATTTT. Translated, it gives CASSEGAVGNTIYF.

The chain uses TRBV6-5 and TRBJ2-1; TRBD2 agrees at 12 bases. Per germline, CDR1 MNHEY and CDR2 SVGAGI. Germline trimming cut 4 bases from V and 8 bases from J; bases unmatched to any gene: 9. This CDR3 has 16 residues. The CDR3 sequence is CASSSDTSGGLDEQFF. The DNA for the CDR3 is TGTGCCAGCAGTTCTGACACTAGCGGGGGGCTCGATGAGCAGTTCTTC.

V and J are TRBV7-2 and TRBJ2-3; 8 nucleotides match TRBD1. The CDR3 sequence is 14 residues long. The V gene end was trimmed by 6 bases and the J gene end by 7 bases; junction bases not matched to a gene: 9. Germline-derived CDR1 and CDR2 are SGHTA and FQGNSA. The DNA for the CDR3 is TGTGCCAGCAGACCCCCGGACAGGGTAAATACGCAGTATTTT. This codes for CASRPPDRVNTQYF.

The V gene is TRBV15, the J gene TRBJ1-1; TRBD1 might be the D (5 bases). This CDR3 comprises 13 residues. V lost 2 bases, J lost 7 bases, and 11 bases lay in between. Per germline, CDR1 LNHNV and CDR2 YYDKDF (reference sequence). DNA for the CDR3: TGTGCCACCAGCAGATTGCGGGGGGGTGAAGCTTTCTTT. Amino acids: CATSRLRGGEAFF.

The chain employs TRBV7-2 and TRBJ1-2, with D perhaps matching TRBD1 (6 bases). V was trimmed by 1 base and J by 5 bases, leaving 17 bases between them. The germline gives CDR1 SGHTA, CDR2 FQGNSA. The CDR3 length is 16 residues. The CDR3 DNA reads as TGTGCCAGCAGCTTAGGGGGGCGGCAACCGATTTATGGCTACACCTTC. This sequence encodes CASSLGGRQPIYGYTF.

As DNA, the CDR3 is TGTGCCAGCAGCCGACAGGGTGAGGAGCTGTTTTTT. Its translation: CASSRQGEELFF. The rearrangement joins TRBV7-8 to TRBJ2-2; 7 positions match TRBD1. With 5 bases clipped from V and 10 bases from J, the junction kept 4 bases outside the gene matches. The germline V gene has CDR1 SGHVS and CDR2 FQNEAQ. This CDR3 has 12 amino acids.